This TCR beta chain is from a study of blood T cells in healthy people across ages. Broader study findings: While age rose, TCR beta diversity per million T cells dropped in a roughly linear way.

Notes on this clonotype: Its antigen is unidentified.

The ends lost 3 bases at V and 2 bases at J; junction bases unmatched: 5. The CDR3 is 15 residues long. The germline V gene has CDR1 MDHEN and CDR2 SYDVKM. A second PCR of 7 to 11 cycles used a sample-barcoded 5' primer and a J-beta primer mix. Carrying 12 random nucleotides, a template-switch adaptor labeled each individual cDNA molecule. In TCRdb, the 5' RACE reads were re-called with MiXCR into one record per CDR3 protein. This sample yields around 800,000 distinct CDR3 sequences, of which about a quarter are seen a single time; under 3% belongs to the top ten. The sample was also linked to a second study, of T cells of mothers and their children. That work contributes: M1S, a second-PCR primer, added sample barcodes and 2-4 random nucleotides. Every mother supplied over 10 million TCR beta CDR3 reads and every child 2.5 million to 3.5 million.

The chain employs TRBV28 and TRBJ2-5, with 8 nucleotides matching TRBD2. What was sequenced was blood. This TCR was sampled from a boy aged 5-17 years in good health. The chain's CDR3 is CASSLARGEQETQYF. CDR3 sequence (DNA): TGTGCCAGCAGTTTGGCGCGGGGGGAACAAGAGACCCAGTACTTC.